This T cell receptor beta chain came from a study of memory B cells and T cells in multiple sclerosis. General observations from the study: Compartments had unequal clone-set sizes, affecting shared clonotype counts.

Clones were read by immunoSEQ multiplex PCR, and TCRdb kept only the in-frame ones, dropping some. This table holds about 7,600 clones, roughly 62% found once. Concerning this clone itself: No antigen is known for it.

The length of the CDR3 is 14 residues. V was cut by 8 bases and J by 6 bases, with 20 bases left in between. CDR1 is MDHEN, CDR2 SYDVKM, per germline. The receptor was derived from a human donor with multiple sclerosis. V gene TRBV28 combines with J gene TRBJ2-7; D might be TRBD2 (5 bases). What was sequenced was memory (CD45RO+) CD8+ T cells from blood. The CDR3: CASRYNLGESEQYF. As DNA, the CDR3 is TGTGCCAGCCGTTATAATCTGGGAGAGTCCGAGCAGTACTTC.